This is a list of T cell receptor beta chains from one sample in a study of CD8+ T cells in alopecia areata. Sequencing was performed with immunoSEQ multiplex PCR; in TCRdb, only in-frame clones are kept and a portion is missing. The sample consists of 140,000 to 150,000 clones, 47% of them appearing once. Sequencing was carried out using CD4+ T cells sorted from blood. The source is a human donor with alopecia areata. Each CDR3 is given without its conserved first and last residue. Rows may omit the clone size; those that give it use once, few, many or a size class.

j_call clone_size cdr3_length v_call cdr3_aa
TRBJ2-7 once 12 TRBV7-2 ASSGRFGFYEQY
TRBJ2-5 . 11 TRBV2 ASSDLSFETQY
TRBJ2-7 . 11 TRBV28 ASSPGAAHEQY
TRBJ2-7 . 12 TRBV7-9 ASSLAARTYEQY
TRBJ1-1 . 12 TRBV19 ASSFQSTGTEAF
TRBJ2-7 . 11 TRBV2 ASSGPDRVGQY
TRBJ2-2 . 13 TRBV4-1 ASSPGLAGVGELF
TRBJ2-7 few 13 TRBV28 ASTVGLVESGEQY
TRBJ1-2 few 11 TRBV6-5 ASSYSGAYGYT
TRBJ1-1 . 14 TRBV30 AWSAETTRERTEAF
TRBJ2-3 once 12 TRBV29-1 STTSGTHTDTQY
TRBJ2-7 few 11 TRBV29-1 SARTGGINEQY
TRBJ2-6 . 13 TRBV28 ASSPTGAGANVLT
TRBJ1-5 . 12 TRBV30 AWTTGFSNQPQH
TRBJ2-3 . 13 TRBV2 ASSGLASSTDTQY
TRBJ1-5 . 12 TRBV7-2 ASSADSSNQPQH
TRBJ2-3 . 12 TRBV29-1 SVGKASATDTQY
TRBJ2-4 . 12 TRBV29-1 SGQLAGTRGVQY
TRBJ2-5 . 12 TRBV5-1 ASSLAGSQETQY
TRBJ2-2 . 12 TRBV5-1 ASSFGPSAGELF
TRBJ2-7 . 12 TRBV5-4 ASSLEPVLNEQY
TRBJ1-1 few 9 TRBV29-1 SPNRGTEAF
TRBJ2-3 . 9 TRBV13 ASSREDTQY
TRBJ1-1 . 14 TRBV4-1 ASSHPKGTGGTEAF
TRBJ2-5 few 10 TRBV29-1 SVRSGRETQY
TRBJ1-1 . 13 TRBV11-2 ASSLSRERNTEAF
TRBJ2-1 . 12 TRBV7-9 ASSLDSAYNEQF
TRBJ2-1 few 12 TRBV7-2 ASSLSLGGDEQF
TRBJ1-4 . 11 TRBV29-1 SVEVLGVAKLF
TRBJ2-5 . 10 TRBV15 ATSRGGETQY
TRBJ1-5 . 17 TRBV27 ASSLAGTGMSWGNQPQH
TRBJ1-1 few 12 TRBV28 ASRPRGRDTEAF
TRBJ2-7 once 9 TRBV20-1 SAEDRYEQY
TRBJ2-7 . 9 TRBV5-1 ASSSAYEQY
TRBJ2-1 . 13 TRBV25-1 ASSERSGGVDEQF
TRBJ2-7 once 15 TRBV27 ASSFRRTSGLPYEQY
TRBJ1-1 . 11 TRBV2 ASSVQGPYEAF
TRBJ2-1 few 12 TRBV30 AWRTGSRYNEQF
TRBJ2-5 few 9 TRBV30 AWSAQETQY
TRBJ1-2 . 13 TRBV5-1 ASSPSVPTGDGYT